Each of the 22 T cell receptor beta chains below was sequenced from the same sample in a study of T cells after yellow fever vaccination. TCRdb fed the 5' RACE reads into MiXCR, producing one record per CDR3 protein. This sample yields about 74,000 distinct CDR3 sequences, of which around 6.9% are seen a single time; under 45% belongs to the top ten. The sample here was CD8+ T cells sorted from PBMCs, taken less than 6 days after the first yellow fever vaccination. These receptors all stem from a man between 18 and 29 years old who received the YFV17D yellow fever vaccine.

This clonotype occurred many times. The chain has TRBV6-4 and TRBJ2-3; 12 nucleotides match TRBD2. The CDR3 runs 15 residues. Germline CDR1 is MRHNA and CDR2 is SNTAGT. The junction had 4 bases not matched to a gene; V was cut back by 4 bases and J by 5 bases. The CDR3 coding sequence is TGTGCCAGCAGTGTACTAGCGGGGGGTGGAGATACGCAGTATTTT. Encoded protein: CASSVLAGGGDTQYF.

This clonotype has a count of ten or more. Relative to the germline gene, one junction end is altered; a read error may explain this. The chain couples TRBV18 to TRBJ2-7; 7 nucleotides align to TRBD1. Germline CDR1 is KGHSH and CDR2 is LQKENI. The CDR3 spans 15 residues. CDR3 sequence reads: CASSPPGQNSFEQYF. CDR3 nucleotide sequence: TGTGCCAGCTCACCACCGGGACAGAACTCCTTCGAGCAGTACTTC.

The chain joins TRBV28 to TRBJ2-3, with D possibly being TRBD2 (6 bases). The germline CDR1 and CDR2 sequences are MDHEN and SYDVKM. This CDR3 contains 15 residues. V lost 2 bases and J 1 base, leaving 10 bases between the germline ends. CDR3: CASSLQTSGTDTQYF. CDR3 in DNA: TGTGCCAGCAGTTTACAGACTAGTGGCACAGATACGCAGTATTTT.

Many counts were recorded for this clonotype. The chain carries TRBV5-1 and TRBJ2-7, with D possibly being TRBD2 (5 bases). The germline V and J ends were trimmed by 1 base and 0 bases, with 8 bases remaining between them. The CDR3 runs 14 residues. The V gene's germline CDR1 is SGHRS and CDR2 YFSETQ. The CDR3 loop is CASSLYGVSYEQYF. The CDR3 nucleotides are TGCGCCAGCAGCTTGTACGGGGTCTCCTACGAGCAGTACTTC.

This clonotype was counted only a few times. This sequence joins TRBV4-2 and TRBJ1-3; D is possibly TRBD1 (5 bases). There are 15 residues in the CDR3. Trimming cost V 0 bases and J 5 bases, with 11 bases left between them. The germline V gene has CDR1 LGHNA and CDR2 YNFKEQ. Here the CDR3 DNA reads TGTGCCAGCAGCCAAGATAGGACACTGAGAAACACCATATATTTT. Its translation is CASSQDRTLRNTIYF.

This clonotype was found a few times. The rearrangement links TRBV4-1 to TRBJ1-1, with 10 bases matching TRBD1. The CDR3 loop spans 15 amino acids. CDR1 MGHRA and CDR2 YSYEKL come from the germline V gene. The ends lost 4 bases at V and 10 bases at J; junction bases unmatched: 12. The CDR3: CASSPPPGQGFAAFF. DNA of the CDR3: TGCGCCAGCAGCCCCCCTCCGGGACAGGGGTTTGCAGCTTTCTTT.

The J gene is TRBJ1-1, the V gene TRBV7-8; D is possibly TRBD1 (5 bases). This CDR3 comprises 13 residues. Trimming left V 2 bases short and J 4 bases short, with 8 bases between. CDR1 and CDR2 from the germline V gene are SGHVS and FQNEAQ. The CDR3 nucleotides read TGTGCCAGCAGCTTACGGGGCGTCACTGAAGCTTTCTTT. This translates into CASSLRGVTEAFF. The full variable domain, completed using reference TRBV7-8 and TRBJ1-1, is GAGVSQSPRYKVAKRGQDVALRCDPISGHVSLFWYQQALGQGPEFLTYFQNEAQLDKSGLPSDRFFAERPEGSVSTLKIQRTQQEDSAVYLCASSLRGVTEAFFGQGTRLTVV.

This clonotype came up many times. This chain uses TRBV20-1 with TRBJ2-5; D uncertain. The length of the CDR3 is 12 residues. CDR1 and CDR2 (germline): DFQATT, SNEGSKA (reference sequence). Trimming cost V 1 base and J 6 bases, with 9 bases left between them. CDR3 residues: CSARGQHQTQYF. The CDR3 bases are TGCAGTGCTAGAGGCCAGCATCAGACCCAGTACTTC.

This clonotype appeared a few times. The chain carries TRBV3-1 and TRBJ2-1, with 10 bases aligning to TRBD1. The CDR3 has 16 amino acids. The germline V gene encodes CDR1 LGHDT and CDR2 YNNKEL (reference sequence). The trim removed 6 bases at V and 7 bases at J, leaving 12 bases unmatched. The CDR3 nucleotides read TGTGCCAGCAGGACAACGACAGGGGGCTTACATAATGAGCAGTTCTTC. It is translated as CASRTTTGGLHNEQFF.

This clonotype turned up a few times. J is TRBJ2-5 and V is TRBV27; no firm D call. The CDR3 loop spans 15 amino acids. Trimming stripped 0 bases from V and 5 bases from J, with 13 bases between. The V gene's germline CDR1 is MNHEY and CDR2 SMNVEV (reference sequence). The CDR3 DNA is TGTGCCAGCAGTTTATCAGAAGTACCTAGGGAGACCCAGTACTTC. Its protein product is CASSLSEVPRETQYF.

This clonotype was detected many times. The chain couples TRBV12-3 or TRBV12-4 to TRBJ2-3; D is perhaps TRBD2 (5 bases). The germline V and J ends were trimmed by 0 bases and 2 bases, with 9 bases remaining between them. The CDR3 is 15 residues long. The CDR3 nucleotides read TGTGCCAGCAGTTTAGCGGGAGCTAACACAGATACGCAGTATTTT. Translation gives CASSLAGANTDTQYF.

V and J are TRBV6-5 and TRBJ2-2; 9 bases line up with TRBD2. J was trimmed by 3 bases and V by 2 bases; bases with no gene match: 1. Germline lookup yields CDR1 MNHEY and CDR2 SVGAGI. The CDR3 covers 15 residues. The CDR3 nucleotides read TGTGCCAGCAGTTACATAGCGGGGGACACCGGGGAGCTGTTTTTT. Its translation is CASSYIAGDTGELFF.

The gene calls are TRBV12-3 or TRBV12-4 and TRBJ2-7; 7 nucleotides match TRBD1. Unmatched junction bases numbered 5, after V lost 3 bases and J lost 0 bases. The CDR3 consists of 15 residues. The CDR3 DNA reads TGTGCCAGCAGTTTTACAGGGGCCCACTCCTACGAGCAGTACTTC. Its protein product is CASSFTGAHSYEQYF.

This chain links TRBV7-9 with TRBJ1-2; no reliable D call. The CDR3 is made up of 12 amino acids. V lost 8 bases and J lost 8, with 15 bases in between. Germline loops: CDR1 SEHNR, CDR2 FQNEAQ (reference sequence). As DNA, the CDR3 is TGTGCCAGCGGAGCTGGACGGGAGGGCTACACCTTC. This codes for CASGAGREGYTF.

This chain's CDR3 is CASSLARQGYNEQFF. In DNA form, the CDR3 reads TGTGCCAGCAGCTTAGCGCGACAGGGTTACAATGAGCAGTTCTTC. The chain joins TRBV11-1 to TRBJ2-1; the match to TRBD1 covers 7 bases. The V segment lost 0 bases and the J segment 4 bases; nucleotides outside the gene matches: 3. This CDR3 has 15 residues. Germline CDR1 reads SGHAT; CDR2 reads FQDESV (reference sequence).

This clonotype was seen more than once but under ten times. The chain joins TRBV5-4 to TRBJ1-2, with TRBD1 as a possible D gene (6 bases). The CDR3 is made up of 12 amino acids. Germline loops: CDR1 SGHNT, CDR2 YYREEE (reference sequence). The ends were cut back, 5 bases at V and 9 bases at J, with 14 bases in the middle. The CDR3 loop reads CASRGPQGSYTF. The CDR3, as DNA: TGTGCCAGCAGAGGCCCCCAGGGGAGCTACACCTTC.

On this clonotype: The germline gene is not matched at one end of the junction; a read error may be the cause. The chain uses TRBV20-1 and TRBJ2-1, with D perhaps TRBD2 (7 bases). The CDR3 is 11 residues long. Per the germline V gene, CDR1 is DFQATT and CDR2 is SNEGSKA (reference sequence). CDR3 in DNA: TGCAGTGCTAGAGCGGGGGGCCTGTTGGTCTTC. It is translated as CSARAGGLLVF.

This clonotype was counted between two and nine times. The chain has TRBV20-1 and TRBJ2-3; D possibly matches TRBD1 or TRBD2 (5 bases each). Germline CDR1 reads DFQATT; CDR2 reads SNEGSKA (reference sequence). V dropped 1 base and J dropped 2 bases, with 13 bases sitting between them. The CDR3 is made up of 15 amino acids. As DNA, the CDR3 is TGCAGTGCTAGAGTTACCGGGACGAACACAGATACGCAGTATTTT. As protein: CSARVTGTNTDTQYF.

The J gene is TRBJ1-5, the V gene TRBV20-1; unclear D gene. V was shortened by 5 bases and J by 3 bases, with 14 bases between the two germline ends. Per germline, CDR1 DFQATT and CDR2 SNEGSKA (reference sequence). This CDR3 region has 14 residues. CDR3 bases: TGCAGTGCTCTGGACCGGTACTACAATCAGCCCCAGCATTTT. Protein sequence: CSALDRYYNQPQHF.

The table lists this clonotype with a few counts. The J gene is TRBJ2-5, the V gene TRBV29-1, with D maybe TRBD2 (5 bases). The CDR3 consists of 15 residues. Germline V gene data show CDR1 as SQVTM and CDR2 as ANQGSEA. V was trimmed by 1 base and J by 5 bases, leaving 17 bases between them. The CDR3 loop reads CSVEGGVSLAETQYF. CDR3 nucleotides: TGCAGCGTTGAAGGTGGGGTTTCTTTAGCGGAGACCCAGTACTTC.

The V call is TRBV9, the J call TRBJ2-7, with D unclear. Trimming left V 2 bases short and J 0 bases short, with 9 bases between. This CDR3 comprises 14 residues. Germline V gene sequence: CDR1 SGDLS, CDR2 YYNGEE. CDR3 sequence: CASSVMSDSYEQYF. The CDR3 nucleotides read TGTGCCAGCAGCGTTATGAGCGACTCCTACGAGCAGTACTTC.

Note on this clonotype: This could be a read error, since a much larger clone is one nucleotide away. This chain joins TRBV11-2 and TRBJ2-3; D is possibly TRBD2 (7 bases). The CDR3 sequence is 15 residues long. V lost 5 bases to trimming and J lost 1 base, with 13 bases between them. Germline V gives CDR1 SGHAT, CDR2 FQNNGV. In DNA, the CDR3 is TGTGCCAGCAGCGCCCTAGGGGGGGGCACAGATACGCAGTATTTT. Protein product: CASSALGGGTDTQYF.